A selection of T cell receptor beta chains follows, all from one sample in a study of T cell responses to AZD1222 COVID-19 vaccine. Data came from immunoSEQ multiplex PCR; TCRdb stores just in-frame clones and leaves some out. The sample includes 150,000 to 200,000 clones, 94% of them seen just once. The starting material was peripheral blood, obtained on day 0 of AZD1222 vaccination. Receptors were obtained from an adult in good health. The CDR3 runs from the conserved cysteine through the conserved F or W. The D gene is left open where the match is weak. Not every row has a clone size; where given, it reads once, few, many or a size class.

CDR3: CAIRPGPPGDTEAFF; DNA: TGTGCCATCAGGCCGGGACCGCCCGGGGACACTGAAGCTTTCTTT; D: NA; V: TRBV10-3; J: TRBJ1-1; size: NA
CDR3: CAISVDTNTEAFF; DNA: TGTGCCATCAGTGTGGACACGAACACTGAAGCTTTCTTT; D: NA; V: TRBV10-3; J: TRBJ1-1; size: once
CDR3: CASSYTPGVDQPQHF; DNA: TGTGCCAGCAGTTACACCCCAGGGGTGGATCAGCCCCAGCATTTT; D: NA; V: TRBV6-5; J: TRBJ1-5; size: NA
CDR3: CASSPGSGSYNEQFF; DNA: TGTGCCAGTAGTCCCGGTTCAGGATCTTACAATGAGCAGTTCTTC; D: NA; V: TRBV19; J: TRBJ2-1; size: NA
CDR3: CASRGQGGRNTIYF; DNA: TGTGCCAGCAGGGGACAGGGCGGGAGAAACACCATATATTTT; D: TRBD1; V: TRBV28; J: TRBJ1-3; size: few
CDR3: CASSVLAGGVEQFF; DNA: TGTGCCAGCAGTGTCTTAGCGGGAGGCGTAGAGCAGTTCTTC; D: TRBD2; V: TRBV2; J: TRBJ2-1; size: NA
CDR3: CASSIGDQPQHF; DNA: TGTGCCAGTAGTATAGGGGATCAGCCCCAGCATTTT; D: NA; V: TRBV19; J: TRBJ1-5; size: once
CDR3: CASSPGLAGVTDTQYF; DNA: TGTGCCAGCAGCCCAGGACTAGCGGGAGTCACAGATACGCAGTATTTT; D: TRBD2; V: TRBV7-8; J: TRBJ2-3; size: NA
CDR3: CATSRHTGSRSYEQYF; DNA: TGTGCCACCAGCAGGCACACAGGGAGTAGGTCCTACGAGCAGTACTTC; D: NA; V: TRBV15; J: TRBJ2-7; size: NA
CDR3: CASSYSSVINEQFF; DNA: TGTGCCAGCAGTTACTCGAGTGTCATAAATGAGCAGTTCTTC; D: NA; V: TRBV6-6; J: TRBJ2-1; size: NA
CDR3: CASRFEGNGYTF; DNA: TGTGCCAGTAGATTCGAAGGGAATGGCTACACCTTC; D: NA; V: TRBV19; J: TRBJ1-2; size: NA
CDR3: CASSEIFGGQGAGNTIYF; DNA: TGTGCCAGCAGTGAAATCTTTGGGGGACAGGGAGCTGGAAACACCATATATTTT; D: TRBD1; V: TRBV6-1; J: TRBJ1-3; size: NA
CDR3: CASSLGTGGIGANVLTF; DNA: TGTGCCAGCAGTTTAGGGACAGGGGGCATCGGGGCCAACGTCCTGACTTTC; D: TRBD1; V: TRBV28; J: TRBJ2-6; size: once
CDR3: CASTRAGSKNIQYF; DNA: TGTGCCAGCACTAGGGCGGGGTCCAAAAACATTCAGTACTTC; D: NA; V: TRBV28; J: TRBJ2-4; size: NA
CDR3: CASSTPQGLGTEAFF; DNA: TGTGCCAGCAGCACACCGCAGGGTTTGGGCACTGAAGCTTTCTTT; D: NA; V: TRBV3-1/TRBV3-2; J: TRBJ1-1; size: once
CDR3: CASSLGIGNTEAFF; DNA: TGCGCCAGCAGCTTGGGGATAGGGAACACTGAAGCTTTCTTT; D: NA; V: TRBV5-1; J: TRBJ1-1; size: NA
CDR3: CASSLQFSEGYTF; DNA: TGTGCCAGCAGCTTACAATTCTCGGAAGGCTACACCTTC; D: NA; V: TRBV7-2; J: TRBJ1-2; size: NA
CDR3: CASSQAGRALNEQFF; DNA: TGTGCCAGCAGCCAAGCGGGGAGGGCCCTCAATGAGCAGTTCTTC; D: TRBD2; V: TRBV3-1/TRBV3-2; J: TRBJ2-1; size: NA
CDR3: CASSIDMGTGADEQFF; DNA: TGTGCCAGTAGTATAGATATGGGGACAGGGGCTGATGAGCAGTTCTTC; D: TRBD1; V: TRBV19; J: TRBJ2-1; size: NA
CDR3: CASSLSTGVRSGANVLTF; DNA: TGTGCCAGCAGTCTCTCGACAGGGGTCAGGTCTGGGGCCAACGTCCTGACTTTC; D: TRBD1; V: TRBV2; J: TRBJ2-6; size: NA
CDR3: CASSLGLAGSLWEQYF; DNA: TGTGCCAGCAGCTTAGGCCTAGCGGGGTCTTTGTGGGAGCAGTACTTC; D: TRBD2; V: TRBV13; J: TRBJ2-7; size: NA
CDR3: CASRQETQYF; DNA: TGTGCCAGCAGACAGGAGACCCAGTACTTC; D: NA; V: TRBV28; J: TRBJ2-5; size: NA
CDR3: CASSAGTSGSWEQFF; DNA: TGTGCTAGCAGCGCCGGGACTAGCGGGAGTTGGGAGCAGTTCTTC; D: TRBD2; V: TRBV7-7; J: TRBJ2-1; size: once
CDR3: CASSLSVRYTGELFF; DNA: TGTGCCAGCAGTTTATCGGTTAGATACACCGGGGAGCTGTTTTTT; D: NA; V: TRBV27; J: TRBJ2-2; size: NA
CDR3: CASSRQGFSSGNTIYF; DNA: TGTGCCAGCAGCCGGCAGGGATTCAGCTCTGGAAACACCATATATTTT; D: NA; V: TRBV19; J: TRBJ1-3; size: NA
CDR3: CASSKLAGGGTGELFF; DNA: TGTGCCAGCAGCAAACTAGCGGGAGGCGGCACCGGGGAGCTGTTTTTT; D: TRBD2; V: TRBV5-4; J: TRBJ2-2; size: NA
CDR3: CASSLRGRGNQPQHF; DNA: TGTGCCAGCAGTTTAAGGGGGCGCGGCAATCAGCCCCAGCATTTT; D: TRBD1; V: TRBV28; J: TRBJ1-5; size: once
CDR3: CASPTAFCTDTQYF; DNA: TGTGCCAGCCCTACGGCGTTTTGCACAGATACGCAGTATTTT; D: NA; V: TRBV27; J: TRBJ2-3; size: NA
CDR3: CASSFPSGRTSGSNTGELFF; DNA: TGTGCCAGCAGCTTTCCCTCAGGGAGGACTAGCGGGTCAAACACCGGGGAGCTGTTTTTT; D: TRBD2; V: TRBV7-8; J: TRBJ2-2; size: NA
CDR3: CASSYPGLSYEQYF; DNA: TGTGCCAGCAGCTACCCGGGGCTCTCCTACGAGCAGTACTTC; D: NA; V: TRBV11-2; J: TRBJ2-7; size: NA
CDR3: CASSALNTGELFF; DNA: TGTGCCAGCAGCGCCCTTAACACCGGGGAGCTGTTTTTT; D: NA; V: TRBV5-4; J: TRBJ2-2; size: once
CDR3: CASSEARGLAGRTQYF; DNA: TGTGCCAGCAGTGAAGCGCGCGGACTAGCGGGACGGACGCAGTATTTT; D: TRBD2; V: TRBV2; J: TRBJ2-3; size: NA
CDR3: CAISGVRESTDTQYF; DNA: TGTGCCATCAGCGGAGTCAGGGAGAGCACAGATACGCAGTATTTT; D: NA; V: TRBV10-3; J: TRBJ2-3; size: NA
CDR3: CARRRVPFAKNIQYF; DNA: TGTGCCAGACGGAGGGTACCTTTTGCCAAAAACATTCAGTACTTC; D: NA; V: TRBV3-1/TRBV3-2; J: TRBJ2-4; size: NA
CDR3: CASSLDPTNTGELFF; DNA: TGTGCCAGCAGCTTGGACCCAACGAACACCGGGGAGCTGTTTTTT; D: NA; V: TRBV5-4; J: TRBJ2-2; size: once
CDR3: CASSIQVGKNIQYF; DNA: TGTGCCAGTAGTATACAGGTTGGCAAAAACATTCAGTACTTC; D: NA; V: TRBV19; J: TRBJ2-4; size: NA
CDR3: CASSPVASNTEAFF; DNA: TGTGCCAGCAGTCCCGTGGCATCGAACACTGAAGCTTTCTTT; D: NA; V: TRBV27; J: TRBJ1-1; size: NA
CDR3: CASSPGGQGKYEQYF; DNA: TGTGCCAGCAGCCCCGGCGGACAGGGAAAGTACGAGCAGTACTTC; D: TRBD1; V: TRBV5-4; J: TRBJ2-7; size: few
CDR3: CASSLEGGSYEQYF; DNA: TGTGCCAGCAGTCTAGAAGGCGGATCCTACGAGCAGTACTTC; D: NA; V: TRBV28; J: TRBJ2-7; size: once
CDR3: CASSRTGGSNYGYTF; DNA: TGTGCCAGCAGTCGGACAGGGGGCTCTAACTATGGCTACACCTTC; D: TRBD1; V: TRBV6-5; J: TRBJ1-2; size: few
CDR3: CASSPQWGGDQFF; DNA: TGTGCCAGCAGTCCGCAGTGGGGCGGGGACCAGTTCTTC; D: NA; V: TRBV6-5; J: TRBJ2-1; size: once
CDR3: CASSPPGTDLGEQYF; DNA: TGCGCCAGCAGCCCGCCCGGGACGGACCTTGGTGAGCAGTACTTC; D: NA; V: TRBV5-1; J: TRBJ2-7; size: NA
CDR3: CASSPPLGQGNYGYTF; DNA: TGTGCCAGCAGCCCCCCCTTGGGGCAGGGTAACTATGGCTACACCTTC; D: NA; V: TRBV11-2; J: TRBJ1-2; size: NA
CDR3: CAISNPQGPEQFF; DNA: TGTGCCATCAGTAACCCACAGGGGCCGGAGCAGTTCTTC; D: TRBD1; V: TRBV10-3; J: TRBJ2-1; size: NA
CDR3: CAASSGANVLTF; DNA: TGTGCCGCAAGCTCTGGGGCCAACGTCCTGACTTTC; D: NA; V: TRBV24-1; J: TRBJ2-6; size: NA
CDR3: CASSLRTGRDGYTF; DNA: TGTGCCAGCAGTTTACGGACAGGGCGGGATGGCTACACCTTC; D: TRBD1; V: TRBV28; J: TRBJ1-2; size: NA
CDR3: CASSLDFWTDTQYF; DNA: TGCGCCAGCAGCTTGGATTTTTGGACAGATACGCAGTATTTT; D: NA; V: TRBV5-1; J: TRBJ2-3; size: NA
CDR3: CASSLTGDSYEQYF; DNA: TGTGCCAGCAGCTTAACAGGGGACTCCTACGAGCAGTACTTC; D: TRBD1; V: TRBV11-3; J: TRBJ2-7; size: NA
CDR3: CASKRSYGYTF; DNA: TGTGCCTCCAAACGGAGCTATGGCTACACCTTC; D: NA; V: TRBV30; J: TRBJ1-2; size: once
CDR3: CASSVTGTGESPLHF; DNA: TGCGCCAGCAGCGTTACCGGGACAGGGGAGTCACCCCTCCACTTT; D: TRBD1; V: TRBV5-1; J: TRBJ1-6; size: NA
CDR3: CASSRGPGGIQYF; DNA: TGTGCCAGCAGCCGCGGCCCCGGGGGCATTCAGTACTTC; D: NA; V: TRBV3-1/TRBV3-2; J: TRBJ2-4; size: NA
CDR3: CASSFNIAGSSYNEQFF; DNA: TGCGCCAGCAGCTTTAACATAGCGGGCAGCTCCTACAATGAGCAGTTCTTC; D: TRBD2; V: TRBV5-1; J: TRBJ2-1; size: NA
CDR3: CASSAGGLPLGYTF; DNA: TGTGCCAGTAGTGCCGGCGGCCTCCCCCTTGGCTACACCTTC; D: NA; V: TRBV19; J: TRBJ1-2; size: once
CDR3: CASSWGLAAAKNTGELFF; DNA: TGCGCCAGCAGCTGGGGACTAGCGGCCGCGAAGAACACCGGGGAGCTGTTTTTT; D: TRBD2; V: TRBV5-1; J: TRBJ2-2; size: NA
CDR3: CASSAISSGRASDTQYF; DNA: TGTGCCAGCAGCGCGATCAGTAGCGGGAGGGCCTCAGATACGCAGTATTTT; D: TRBD2; V: TRBV13; J: TRBJ2-3; size: once
CDR3: CASSLLATSGGELFF; DNA: TGCGCCAGCAGCCTCCTGGCTACCTCAGGCGGGGAGCTGTTTTTT; D: NA; V: TRBV5-1; J: TRBJ2-2; size: NA
CDR3: CASSLRGGGNTIYF; DNA: TGTGCCAGCAGTTTACGGGGGGGCGGAAACACCATATATTTT; D: NA; V: TRBV27; J: TRBJ1-3; size: NA